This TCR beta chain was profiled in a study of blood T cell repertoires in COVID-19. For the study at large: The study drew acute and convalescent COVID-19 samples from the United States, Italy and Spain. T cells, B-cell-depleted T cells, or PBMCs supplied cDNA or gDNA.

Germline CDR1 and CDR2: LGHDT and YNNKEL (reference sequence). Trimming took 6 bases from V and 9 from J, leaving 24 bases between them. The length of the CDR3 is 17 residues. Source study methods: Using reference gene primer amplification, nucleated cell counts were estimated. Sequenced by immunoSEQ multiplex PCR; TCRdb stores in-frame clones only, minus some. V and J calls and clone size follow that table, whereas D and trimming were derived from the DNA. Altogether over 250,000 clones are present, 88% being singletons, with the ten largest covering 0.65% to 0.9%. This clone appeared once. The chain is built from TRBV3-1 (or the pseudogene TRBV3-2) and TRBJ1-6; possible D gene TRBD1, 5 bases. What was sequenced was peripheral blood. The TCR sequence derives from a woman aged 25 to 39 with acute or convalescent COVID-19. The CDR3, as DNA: TGTGCCAGCAGGGACCCGGGGATACCGGGGGAGGGTTCACCCCTCCACTTT. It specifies CASRDPGIPGEGSPLHF.